This T cell receptor beta chain was captured in a study of T cells in Graves' hyperthyroidism and ophthalmopathy. Study-level background: Once the initial diagnosis was made, peripheral blood was obtained before any treatment.

Study-level points and caveats: A 13 V-J model separated ophthalmopathy from stable hyperthyroidism.

Concerning this clonotype itself: Its antigen remains unknown.

Those patients with uncontrolled infection, other autoimmune disease, pregnancy or lactation were excluded. PBMCs came from more than 9 ml fresh peripheral blood. CDR1 is SGDLS and CDR2 is YYNGEE in the germline V gene. CDR3 length equals 16 residues. V lost 0 bases and J lost 6; bases outside the gene matches: 10. It was RNA transcripts that yielded the amplified TCR beta CDR3 regions. The HTBI primer set was used in a first-round RT-PCR of the TCR CDR3. TCRdb re-derived calls from the multiplex PCR reads in MiXCR, one entry per CDR3 protein. The top ten clones hold 9.2% of a sample with a few hundred thousand distinct CDR3 sequences, less than 15% of them seen once.

This clonotype was obtained from a woman aged 18-30 years with Graves' hyperthyroidism. The J gene is TRBJ2-3, the V gene TRBV9, with 7 bases that match TRBD2. The material sequenced was blood. The CDR3: CASSVGAGETWDTQYF. The CDR3 DNA sequence: TGTGCCAGCAGCGTAGGGGCGGGGGAAACGTGGGATACGCAGTATTTT.